This T cell receptor beta chain was documented in a study of cytomegalovirus exposure and HLA in healthy donors. Note on this clone: Antigen specificity is unknown.

Primers included in the PCR were 60 Vbeta and 13 Jbeta primers. Measured with immunoSEQ multiplex PCR; TCRdb has only the in-frame clones, and not every one. The sample lists about 120,000 clones; approximately 80% were seen once. Study results and caveats: Accurate predictions that matched the HLA-A and HLA-B alleles of most subjects were reportedly made from TCR beta sequences.

Per germline, CDR1 SEHNR and CDR2 FQNEAQ (reference sequence). V gave up 7 bases and J gave up 0 bases, with 12 bases separating them. The CDR3 consists of 15 residues. The rearrangement joins TRBV7-9 to TRBJ1-4; no definite D call. Sequencing was carried out using PBMCs. This receptor was identified in a man aged 30 to 39 in good health and CMV-seronegative. The CDR3 nucleotides read TGTGCCAGCAACTCCCGGGAAACAACTAATGAAAAACTGTTTTTT. This sequence encodes CASNSRETTNEKLFF. Full variable domain (missing parts from reference TRBV7-9 and TRBJ1-4): DTGVSQNPRHKITKRGQNVTFRCDPISEHNRLYWYRQTLGQGPEFLTYFQNEAQLEKSRLLSDRFSAERPKGSFSTLEIQRTEQGDSAMYLCASNSRETTNEKLFFGSGTQLSVL.